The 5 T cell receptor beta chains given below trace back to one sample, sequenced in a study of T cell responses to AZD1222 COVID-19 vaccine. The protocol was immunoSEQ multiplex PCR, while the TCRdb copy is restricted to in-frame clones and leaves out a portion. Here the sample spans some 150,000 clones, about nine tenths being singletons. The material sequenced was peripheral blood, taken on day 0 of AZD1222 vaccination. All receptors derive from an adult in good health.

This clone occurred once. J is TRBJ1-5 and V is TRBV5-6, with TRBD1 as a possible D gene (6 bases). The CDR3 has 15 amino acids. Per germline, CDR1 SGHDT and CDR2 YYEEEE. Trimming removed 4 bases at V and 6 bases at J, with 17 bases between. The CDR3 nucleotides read TGTGCCAGCAGCCGGAGGACAAGGGGGAGTCAGCCCCAGCATTTT. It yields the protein CASSRRTRGSQPQHF.

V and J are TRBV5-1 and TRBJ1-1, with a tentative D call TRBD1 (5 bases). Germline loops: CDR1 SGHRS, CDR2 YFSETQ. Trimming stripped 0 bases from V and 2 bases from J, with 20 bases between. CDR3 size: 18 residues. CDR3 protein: CASSLAKFKAGLNTEAFF. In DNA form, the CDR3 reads TGCGCCAGCAGCTTGGCCAAGTTCAAGGCAGGGTTAAACACTGAAGCTTTCTTT.

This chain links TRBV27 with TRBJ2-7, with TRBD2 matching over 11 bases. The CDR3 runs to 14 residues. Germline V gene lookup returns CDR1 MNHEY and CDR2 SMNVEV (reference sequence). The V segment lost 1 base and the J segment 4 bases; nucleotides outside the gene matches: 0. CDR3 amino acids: CASSLWTSGYEQYF. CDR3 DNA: TGTGCCAGCAGTTTATGGACTAGCGGGTACGAGCAGTACTTC.

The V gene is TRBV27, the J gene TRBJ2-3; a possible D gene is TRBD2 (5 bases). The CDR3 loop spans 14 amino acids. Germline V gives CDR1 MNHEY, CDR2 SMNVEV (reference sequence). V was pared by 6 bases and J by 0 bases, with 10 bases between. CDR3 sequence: CASRVLGSTDTQYF. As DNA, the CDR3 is TGTGCCAGCAGGGTACTAGGGAGCACAGATACGCAGTATTTT.

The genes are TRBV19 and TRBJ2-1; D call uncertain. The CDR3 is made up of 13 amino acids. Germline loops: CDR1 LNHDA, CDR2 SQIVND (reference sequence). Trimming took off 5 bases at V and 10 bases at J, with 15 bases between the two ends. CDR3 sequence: CASSRLHSDEQFF. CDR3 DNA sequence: TGTGCCAGTAGTCGACTTCACTCGGACGAGCAGTTCTTC.